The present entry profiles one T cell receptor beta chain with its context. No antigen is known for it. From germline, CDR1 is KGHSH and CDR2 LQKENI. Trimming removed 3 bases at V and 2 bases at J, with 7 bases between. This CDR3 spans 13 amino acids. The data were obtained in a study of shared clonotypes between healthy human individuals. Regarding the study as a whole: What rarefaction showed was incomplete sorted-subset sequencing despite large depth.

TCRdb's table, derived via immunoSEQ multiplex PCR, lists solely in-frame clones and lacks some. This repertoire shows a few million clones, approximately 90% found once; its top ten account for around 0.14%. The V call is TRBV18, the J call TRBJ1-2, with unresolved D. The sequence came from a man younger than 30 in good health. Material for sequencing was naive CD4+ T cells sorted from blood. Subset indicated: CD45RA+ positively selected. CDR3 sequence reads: CASSPSRNYGYTF. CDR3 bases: TGTGCCAGCTCACCGTCGCGGAACTATGGCTACACCTTC. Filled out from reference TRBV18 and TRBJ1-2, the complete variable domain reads NAGVMQNPRHLVRRRGQEARLRCSPMKGHSHVYWYRQLPEEGLKFMVYLQKENIIDESGMPKERFSAEFPKEGPSILRIQQVVRGDSAAYFCASSPSRNYGYTFGSGTRLTVV.